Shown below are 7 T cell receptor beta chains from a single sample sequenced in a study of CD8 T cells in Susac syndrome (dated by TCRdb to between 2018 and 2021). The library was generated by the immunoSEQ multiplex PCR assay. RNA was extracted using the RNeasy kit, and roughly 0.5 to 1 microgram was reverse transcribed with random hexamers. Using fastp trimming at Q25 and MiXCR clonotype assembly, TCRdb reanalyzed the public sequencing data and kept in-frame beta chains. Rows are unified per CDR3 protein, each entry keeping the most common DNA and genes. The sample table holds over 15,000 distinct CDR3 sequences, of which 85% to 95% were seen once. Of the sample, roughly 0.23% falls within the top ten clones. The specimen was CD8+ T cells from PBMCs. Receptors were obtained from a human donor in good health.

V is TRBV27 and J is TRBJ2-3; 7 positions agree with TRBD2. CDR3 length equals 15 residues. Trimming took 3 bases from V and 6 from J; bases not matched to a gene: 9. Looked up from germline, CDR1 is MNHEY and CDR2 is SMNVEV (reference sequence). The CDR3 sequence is CASSLVIAGSDTQYF. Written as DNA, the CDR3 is TGTGCCAGCAGTTTGGTAATAGCGGGTAGCGATACGCAGTATTTT.

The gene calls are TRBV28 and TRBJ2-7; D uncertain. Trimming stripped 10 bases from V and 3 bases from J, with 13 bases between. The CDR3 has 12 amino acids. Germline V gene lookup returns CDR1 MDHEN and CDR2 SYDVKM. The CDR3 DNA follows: TGTGCCACCGTGGACCTTGGCTACGAGCAGTACTTC. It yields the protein CATVDLGYEQYF.

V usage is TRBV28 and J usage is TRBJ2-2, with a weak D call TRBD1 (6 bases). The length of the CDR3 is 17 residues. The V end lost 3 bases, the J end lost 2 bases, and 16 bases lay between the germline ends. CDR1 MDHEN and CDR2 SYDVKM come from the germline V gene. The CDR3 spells CASSFLSTGTNTGELFF. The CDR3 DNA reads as TGTGCCAGCAGTTTTCTGTCAACCGGGACAAACACCGGGGAGCTGTTTTTT.

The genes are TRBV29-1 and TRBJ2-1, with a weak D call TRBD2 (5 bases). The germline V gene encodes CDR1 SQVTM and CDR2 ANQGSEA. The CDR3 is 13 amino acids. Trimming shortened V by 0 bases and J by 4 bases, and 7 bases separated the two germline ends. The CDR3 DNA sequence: TGCAGCGTTGAAGAAGCGGTATACAATGAGCAGTTCTTC. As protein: CSVEEAVYNEQFF.

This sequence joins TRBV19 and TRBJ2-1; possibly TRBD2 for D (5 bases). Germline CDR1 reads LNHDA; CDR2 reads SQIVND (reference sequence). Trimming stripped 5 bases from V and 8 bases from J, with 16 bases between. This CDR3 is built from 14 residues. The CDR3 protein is CASSGRVSSYEQFF. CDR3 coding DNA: TGTGCCAGTAGTGGGCGGGTATCGAGCTATGAGCAGTTCTTC.

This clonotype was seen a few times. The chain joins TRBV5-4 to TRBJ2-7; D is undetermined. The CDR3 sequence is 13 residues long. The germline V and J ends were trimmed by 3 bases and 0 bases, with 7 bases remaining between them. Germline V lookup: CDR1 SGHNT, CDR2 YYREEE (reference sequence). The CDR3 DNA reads TGTGCCAGCAGCTATGGCGGCTCCTACGAGCAGTACTTC. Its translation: CASSYGGSYEQYF.

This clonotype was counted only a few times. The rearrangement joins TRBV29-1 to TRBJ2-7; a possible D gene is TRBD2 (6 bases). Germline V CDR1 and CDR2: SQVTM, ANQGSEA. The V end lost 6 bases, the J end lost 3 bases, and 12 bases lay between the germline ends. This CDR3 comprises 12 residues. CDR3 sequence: CSVGGLNYEQYF. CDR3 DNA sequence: TGCAGCGTCGGGGGTTTAAACTACGAGCAGTACTTC.